These T cell receptor beta chains were read from a single sample in a study of T cells after yellow fever vaccination. TCRdb independently ran MiXCR on the 5' RACE reads; one entry per CDR3 protein. The table shows fewer than 650,000 distinct CDR3 sequences, with just over 20% occurring only once. The specimen was PBMCs, collected approximately 22 days after the first yellow fever vaccination. These receptors originate from a man between 18 and 35 years old who received the YFV17D yellow fever vaccine. The CDR3 runs from the conserved cysteine through the conserved F or W. A D gene is named only where the DNA matches it firmly. Rows may omit the clone size; those that give it use once, few, many or a size class.

D gene	V gene	clone size	J gene	CDR3 protein	CDR3 DNA
TRBD1	TRBV5-1	few	TRBJ2-5	CASSPTGDSYKTQYF	TGCGCCAGCTCGCCGACAGGGGATAGTTACAAGACCCAGTACTTC
-	TRBV20-1	-	TRBJ1-2	CSARGGRVDGYTF	TGCAGTGCTAGAGGTGGGCGAGTAGACGGCTACACCTTC
-	TRBV7-2	many	TRBJ2-3	CASSFLVADTQYF	TGTGCCAGCAGCTTCCTAGTCGCAGATACGCAGTATTTT
TRBD2	TRBV20-1	-	TRBJ2-7	CSARPTSGGLYEQYF	TGCAGTGCTAGACCAACTAGCGGGGGGCTCTACGAGCAGTACTTC
-	TRBV7-6	-	TRBJ2-2	CASSPEPVNTGELFF	TGTGCCAGCAGCCCCGAGCCTGTGAACACCGGGGAGCTGTTTTTT
-	TRBV10-3	-	TRBJ2-2	CAISESRAGSYTGELFF	TGTGCCATCAGTGAGTCGCGGGCAGGGAGTTACACCGGGGAGCTGTTTTTT
-	TRBV6-1	-	TRBJ2-6	CASSREPWGANVLTF	TGTGCCAGCTCCCGGGAGCCGTGGGGGGCCAACGTCCTGACTTTC
-	TRBV7-9	-	TRBJ1-2	CASWGGLYYGYTF	TGTGCCAGCTGGGGCGGACTATATTATGGCTACACCTTC
-	TRBV28	many	TRBJ1-2	CASSTGYYGYTF	TGTGCCAGCAGTACAGGCTACTATGGCTACACCTTC
-	TRBV6-2/TRBV6-3	few	TRBJ1-1	CASSYSNGVTEAFF	TGTGCCAGCAGTTACTCGAATGGGGTCACTGAAGCTTTCTTT
-	TRBV6-1	-	TRBJ1-1	CASSRSVPADTEAFF	TGTGCCAGCAGTCGTAGTGTCCCGGCGGACACTGAAGCTTTCTTT
-	TRBV4-3	few	TRBJ2-1	CASSRGTWGEQFF	TGCGCCAGCAGCCGCGGAACCTGGGGTGAGCAGTTCTTC
TRBD1	TRBV12-3/TRBV12-4	few	TRBJ1-2	CASGTGDYGYTF	TGTGCCAGCGGGACAGGAGACTATGGCTACACCTTC
TRBD1	TRBV7-8	-	TRBJ1-5	CASSMPGGRTGRWSNQPQHF	TGTGCCAGCAGCATGCCGGGGGGGAGGACAGGGAGGTGGAGCAATCAGCCCCAGCATTTT
TRBD1	TRBV4-1	few	TRBJ1-6	CASSQDLFGMAGGRSPLHF	TGCGCCAGCAGCCAAGATTTATTCGGGATGGCAGGGGGGCGTTCACCCCTCCACTTT
TRBD1	TRBV5-1	-	TRBJ1-4	CASSTGQINEKLFF	TGCGCCAGCAGCACGGGACAGATAAATGAAAAACTGTTTTTT
-	TRBV6-5	few	TRBJ1-2	CASSYSGADGYTF	TGTGCCAGCAGTTACTCGGGCGCTGATGGCTACACCTTC
TRBD1	TRBV11-2	-	TRBJ1-6	CASSRDRNNSPLHF	TGTGCCAGCAGCAGGGACAGGAATAATTCACCCCTCCACTTT
-	TRBV7-9	once	TRBJ2-5	CASSLFRRPGETQYF	TGTGCCAGCAGCTTATTCCGCAGGCCAGGAGAGACCCAGTACTTC
-	TRBV18	-	TRBJ1-6	CASSQSTQSSPLHF	TGTGCCAGCTCGCAATCTACCCAATCTTCACCCCTCCACTTT
-	TRBV7-8	few	TRBJ2-7	CASSSRPGGEQYF	TGTGCCAGCAGCTCCCGGCCTGGGGGTGAGCAGTACTTC
TRBD1	TRBV4-1	-	TRBJ2-2	CASSTPGTGHTGELFF	TGCGCCAGCAGCACACCCGGGACAGGGCACACCGGGGAGCTGTTTTTT
TRBD2	TRBV13	-	TRBJ2-1	CASIGGGGVQYNEQFF	TGTGCCAGCATCGGGGGGGGAGGGGTTCAATACAATGAGCAGTTCTTC
-	TRBV12-3/TRBV12-4	few	TRBJ2-5	CASSFYEGTQYF	TGTGCCAGCAGTTTCTACGAGGGGACCCAGTACTTC
TRBD1	TRBV5-1	few	TRBJ1-2	CASSSSTGAPYGYTF	TGCGCCAGCAGCTCCTCGACAGGGGCCCCCTATGGCTACACCTTC
-	TRBV12-3/TRBV12-4	few	TRBJ2-3	CASSLALGSVSTDTQYF	TGTGCCAGCAGTTTAGCGCTGGGCAGCGTAAGCACAGATACGCAGTATTTT
TRBD1	TRBV2	-	TRBJ2-7	CASRPGTVTYEQYF	TGTGCCAGCCGCCCCGGGACAGTAACCTACGAGCAGTACTTC
-	TRBV4-1	-	TRBJ1-1	CASSPIRDTDLPTEAFF	TGCGCCAGCAGCCCAATCCGGGACACCGACCTCCCCACTGAAGCTTTCTTT
-	TRBV20-1	-	TRBJ2-1	CSANKNNEQFF	TGCAGTGCTAACAAAAACAATGAGCAGTTCTTC
-	TRBV7-2	-	TRBJ2-2	CASSLNAGYNTGELFF	TGTGCCAGCAGCTTAAATGCGGGGTACAACACCGGGGAGCTGTTTTTT
-	TRBV6-2/TRBV6-3	-	TRBJ2-3	CASSYSLRLADTQYF	TGTGCCAGCAGTTACTCGTTAAGGTTGGCAGATACGCAGTATTTT
TRBD2	TRBV20-1	few	TRBJ2-7	CSAISAGEPYEQYF	TGCAGTGCTATATCAGCGGGGGAACCCTACGAGCAGTACTTC
-	TRBV6-2/TRBV6-3	-	TRBJ2-2	CASKPPGTGELFF	TGTGCCAGCAAACCTCCGGGTACCGGGGAGCTGTTTTTT
TRBD2	TRBV7-2	-	TRBJ2-2	CASSYLAGVRNTGELFF	TGTGCCAGCAGCTATCTAGCGGGCGTACGGAACACCGGGGAGCTGTTTTTT
-	TRBV4-1	-	TRBJ2-5	CASSHGGPGETQYF	TGCGCCAGCAGCCACGGCGGGCCAGGGGAGACCCAGTACTTC
TRBD2	TRBV3-1	-	TRBJ2-5	CASSPSAGGMWETQYF	TGTGCCAGCAGCCCATCTGCGGGGGGAATGTGGGAGACCCAGTACTTC
TRBD2	TRBV5-4	-	TRBJ2-7	CASTGGGISLKSSYEQYF	TGTGCCAGCACCGGGGGGGGAATCTCCCTTAAAAGCTCCTACGAGCAGTACTTC
-	TRBV18	few	TRBJ2-1	CASSPSTDGVAEQFF	TGTGCCAGCTCACCTTCTACGGACGGGGTCGCGGAGCAGTTCTTC
-	TRBV7-9	-	TRBJ2-7	CASSGVATPYEQYF	TGTGCCAGCAGCGGGGTAGCGACGCCCTACGAGCAGTACTTC
-	TRBV10-3	-	TRBJ1-1	CAISGRTVNTEAFF	TGTGCCATCAGCGGAAGGACTGTGAACACTGAAGCTTTCTTT
-	TRBV20-1	-	TRBJ1-3	CSARDKSTTGNTIYF	TGCAGTGCTAGAGATAAGAGTACCACTGGAAACACCATATATTTT